Following are 9 T cell receptor beta chains from one sample sequenced in a study of CD8 T cells in ankylosing spondylitis. Via MiXCR, TCRdb re-called the 5' RACE reads, giving one row per CDR3 protein. This sample carries approximately 150,000 distinct CDR3 sequences, 9.5% to 10% of them seen once, and the ten largest clones take less than 15%. Sequencing was performed on blood, either unsorted or a sorted T cell fraction (not recorded which). These receptors originate from a female donor with ankylosing spondylitis or in good health (not recorded which).

This clonotype came up many times. The V gene is TRBV13, the J gene TRBJ2-7; a possible D gene is TRBD2 (6 bases). Between the trimmed V and J ends, which lost 0 bases and 3 bases, there was a span of 15 bases. Per germline, CDR1 PRHDT and CDR2 FYEKMQ (reference sequence). The length of the CDR3 is 16 residues. The CDR3, as DNA: TGTGCCAGCAGCTTAGGCGTTGGGACTTCATTCTACGAGCAGTACTTC. Amino acids: CASSLGVGTSFYEQYF.

This clonotype was counted a few times. The chain is built from TRBV7-3 and TRBJ2-5; 9 bases match TRBD2. V gave up 5 bases and J gave up 5 bases; unmatched junction bases: 30. CDR3 size: 22 residues. Germline lookup yields CDR1 SGHTA and CDR2 FQGTGA. The CDR3 sequence is CASSLKREAERLYVEFRETQYF. The CDR3 bases are TGTGCCAGCAGCCTAAAGCGGGAGGCCGAGAGACTGTACGTGGAGTTTAGGGAGACCCAGTACTTC.

This clonotype showed up just a few times. This chain links TRBV20-1 with TRBJ2-7; tentatively, D is TRBD1 (5 bases). This CDR3 spans 13 amino acids. The V gene lost 3 bases and the J gene lost 1 base, with 10 bases spanning the gap. Per germline, CDR1 DFQATT and CDR2 SNEGSKA (reference sequence). The CDR3 nucleotides are TGCAGTGCTAGGGCAGGGTCGTCCTACGAGCAGTACTTC. Translated: CSARAGSSYEQYF.

This clonotype occurred many times. This sequence joins TRBV24-1 and TRBJ2-1, with D perhaps matching TRBD1 or TRBD2 (7 bases each). The V and J ends lost 4 bases and 8 bases respectively, with 11 bases between them. Germline CDR1 is KGHDR and CDR2 is SFDVKD. The CDR3 extends over 13 amino acids. Here the CDR3 reads CATSDPGGDEQFF. CDR3 nucleotides: TGTGCCACCAGTGACCCAGGGGGGGATGAGCAGTTCTTC.

This clonotype was counted between two and nine times. Possible read error: a much larger clone is one base away. CDR3 region: CASSDNSYEQYF. CDR3 DNA: TGTGCCAGCAGTGACAACTCCTACGAGCAGTACTTC. This rearrangement joins TRBV2 to TRBJ2-7; D is undetermined. The CDR3 contains 12 residues. Germline values: CDR1 SNHLY, CDR2 FYNNEI. The V end was cut by 3 bases, the J end by 0 bases, with 3 bases between. Together with reference TRBV2 and TRBJ2-7, the CDR3 gives the full variable domain: EPEVTQTPSHQVTQMGQEVILRCVPISNHLYFYWYRQILGQKVEFLVSFYNNEISEKSEIFDDQFSVERPDGSNFTLKIRSTKLEDSAMYFCASSDNSYEQYFGPGTRLTVT.

This clonotype showed up many times. This may come from a read error, since a much larger clone is one base off. The chain recombines TRBV7-6 with TRBJ2-7; D remains unclear. Germline-derived CDR1 and CDR2 are SGHVS and FNYEAQ. V lost 1 base to trimming and J lost 8 bases, with 6 bases between them. This CDR3 is built from 11 residues. CDR3 in amino acids: CASSLDDKQYF. The CDR3 DNA reads as TGTGCCAGCAGCTTAGATGACAAGCAGTACTTC.

The genes are TRBV20-1 and TRBJ2-7; TRBD2 aligns across 8 bases. CDR1 is DFQATT and CDR2 is SNEGSKA in the germline V gene (reference sequence). Trimming removed 2 bases from V and 3 bases from J; junction bases left unmatched: 6. This CDR3 comprises 14 residues. The CDR3 bases are TGCAGTGCTAGAAAAGAGACTAGCGACTACGAGCAGTACTTC. Its protein is CSARKETSDYEQYF.

This clonotype occurred many times. V and J are TRBV24-1 and TRBJ2-1; 7 bases agree with TRBD2. The J segment lost 5 bases and the V segment lost 5 bases, leaving 5 bases of the junction unmatched. The CDR3 contains 14 residues. CDR1 is KGHDR, CDR2 SFDVKD, per germline. The CDR3 is CATSGRLADNEQFF. The CDR3 region has the DNA TGTGCCACCAGTGGGAGACTAGCCGACAATGAGCAGTTCTTC.

This clonotype was seen many times. This chain links TRBV29-1 with TRBJ2-7, with TRBD2 matching over 9 bases. The CDR3 spans 14 residues. V trimming: 3 bases; J trimming: 2 bases; junction bases outside the gene matches: 5. CDR1 and CDR2 from the germline V gene are SQVTM and ANQGSEA. The DNA of the CDR3 is TGCAGCGTTGAGCTAGCGGGGACCCCCTACGAGCAGTACTTC. Translated: CSVELAGTPYEQYF.